This entry features one T cell receptor (beta chain) sequence. The antigen it binds to is not known. No base quality information exists; no much larger clone differs at one position. V has 0 bases trimmed and J has 9 bases trimmed; junction bases matching no gene number 13. The CDR3 contains 17 residues, cysteine and phenylalanine counted. The read is trimmed to its CDR3 DNA, 51 bases read in frame from base 1. Per the germline V gene (reference sequence), GTSNPN is the CDR1 and SVGIG is the CDR2. Library preparation was by the immunoSEQ multiplex PCR assay. T cell repertoires were profiled by deep sequencing of rearranged TCR beta loci, alongside multiparametric flow cytometry. What TCRdb holds here is the immuneACCESS table cut down to in-frame rearrangements. Part of the clones is not present; checked against another copy, under half of the missing clones reflect an unresolved V gene, and the others are unexplained. In this sample the table shows 15,000 to 20,000 clones, 85% to 90% of which occur a single time. The ten largest clones represent 11% of the sample.

The sample comes from a study of lymphopenia after photon versus proton radiotherapy (dated by TCRdb to the late 2010s). Turning to the overall study: The study compared the immunological effects of photon versus proton radiation therapy in patients with gastrointestinal tumors who developed high-grade lymphopenia. The cohort included 20 patients with gastrointestinal tumors who developed lymphopenia after receiving either photon or proton therapy. The goal of the study was to describe how the two radiation modalities differ in their effects on the immune system. Study-wide findings and limitations: After the lymphocyte count nadir, repertoires from photon-treated patients showed oligoclonal expansion, particularly of CD8+ Temra cells, and this expansion drove the decline in diversity. The survival association was examined only in patients who died, and the authors described better survival with proton therapy as a possibility, not as a demonstrated result. Across the cohort, a larger post-nadir drop in TCR diversity was inversely correlated with overall survival time among patients who died. Proton-treated patients stayed relatively stable during treatment, while photon-treated patients lost naive T cells and TCR diversity and gained effector/memory populations.

The source of this sequence is a man between 65 and 80 years old with pancreatic cancer. Recombination linked TRBV30 to TRBJ2-1; TRBD2 aligns with 11 central bases. The sample in question was peripheral blood, obtained from a patient treated with proton-based radiotherapy. CDR3 sequence: CAWSVGGTSGSSTEQFF. The sequenced DNA: TGTGCCTGGAGTGTAGGGGGTACTAGCGGGAGTTCCACTGAGCAGTTCTTC. Supplemented by the reference TRBV30 and TRBJ2-1 proteins around the CDR3, the complete variable domain is SQTIHQWPATLVQPVGSPLSLECTVEGTSNPNLYWYRQAAGRGLQLLFYSVGIGQISSEVPQNLSASRPQDRQFILSSKKLLLSDSGFYLCAWSVGGTSGSSTEQFFGPGTRLTVL.